One and the same sample provided the 8 T cell receptor beta chains below, sequenced in a study of beta chain features in type 1 diabetes. Their recognized antigens are unknown. Study findings and constraints: Type 1 diabetes patients had TCRB CDR3s that were shorter (moderately but significantly so) in all four CD4+ subsets.

As every portion of the isolated RNA was reverse transcribed, the sequencing read expressed TCRB transcripts. The repertoire was sequenced with immunoSEQ multiplex PCR; TCRdb's copy has only in-frame clones and lacks some. The profile covers 600,000 to 750,000 clones, with about an eighth appearing a single time and around 0.12% taken by the ten largest. Source material: naive CD4+ T cells from blood. The receptors here all came from a man aged 30-40 years with type 1 diabetes.

J is TRBJ2-1 and V is TRBV28; 8 bases match TRBD1. With 6 bases clipped from V and 3 bases from J, the junction kept 7 bases outside the gene matches. Germline V CDR1 and CDR2: MDHEN, SYDVKM. This CDR3 has 15 amino acids. The CDR3 region is CASSLRDRRYNEQFF. CDR3 DNA: TGTGCCAGCAGCCTCCGGGACAGGCGCTACAATGAGCAGTTCTTC.

This clone was detected only a few times. The genes are TRBV7-9 and TRBJ2-1; TRBD1 matches at 8 bases. With V trimmed by 5 bases and J by 6 bases, 15 bases remained unmatched. In germline, CDR1 is SEHNR, CDR2 FQNEAQ (reference sequence). The CDR3 spans 17 residues. The CDR3 here is CASSRWPGTGGINEQFF. The CDR3 coding sequence is TGTGCCAGCAGCCGATGGCCAGGGACAGGCGGGATCAATGAGCAGTTCTTC.

This clone was found a few times. Other DNA sequences in the sample encode the same CDR3. V and J are TRBV30 and TRBJ2-2; unclear D gene. Trimming took off 2 bases at V and 3 bases at J, with 4 bases between the two ends. The CDR3 is made up of 12 amino acids. Germline V gene sequence: CDR1 GTSNPN, CDR2 SVGIG (reference sequence). The chain's CDR3 is CAWSPDTGELFF. The DNA for the CDR3 is TGTGCCTGGAGTCCAGACACCGGGGAGCTGTTTTTT.

The chain links TRBV4-2 to TRBJ1-5; 11 bases map to TRBD1. This CDR3 spans 16 amino acids. The ends lost 4 bases at V and 3 bases at J; junction bases unmatched: 5. The germline gives CDR1 LGHNA, CDR2 YNFKEQ. Here the CDR3 reads CASSPRDRGNNQPQHF. The CDR3 nucleotides are TGTGCCAGCAGCCCACGGGACAGGGGGAACAATCAGCCCCAGCATTTT.

This clone was seen more than once but under ten times. The chain combines TRBV6-6 with TRBJ1-2; D is unresolved. The germline V gene encodes CDR1 MNHNY and CDR2 SVGAGI (reference sequence). Trimming stripped 2 bases from V and 7 bases from J, with 17 bases between. The CDR3 covers 15 residues. The CDR3 DNA follows: TGTGCCAGCAGTTACGGCCAGGCCACCTCGTCTGGCTACACCTTC. It codes for CASSYGQATSSGYTF.

The chain has TRBV18 and TRBJ2-5; no firm D call. This CDR3 has 15 amino acids. In germline, CDR1 is KGHSH, CDR2 LQKENI. V lost 0 bases and J 0 bases, leaving 8 bases between the germline ends. The CDR3: CASSPPYSYQETQYF. The CDR3 DNA reads TGTGCCAGCTCACCACCGTACAGCTACCAAGAGACCCAGTACTTC.

With respect to this clone: A junction end diverges from the germline sequence, so it may reflect a read error. V and J are TRBV7-2 and TRBJ1-2; D remains unclear. Germline CDR1 and CDR2: SGHTA and FQGNSA. This CDR3 has 14 residues. CDR3 sequence: CASSQPAASDGYTF. The DNA of the CDR3 is TGCGCCAGCAGCCAACCGGCCGCATCGGATGGCTACACCTTC.

The chain is built from TRBV7-2 and TRBJ2-1; the D gene is possibly TRBD1 (6 bases). V was shortened by 5 bases and J by 9 bases, with 8 bases between the two germline ends. The CDR3 has 11 residues. The germline gives CDR1 SGHTA, CDR2 FQGNSA. CDR3 DNA sequence: TGTGCCAGCAGCCCAGGGGCTGAGCAGTTCTTC. This gives the protein CASSPGAEQFF. Filled out from reference TRBV7-2 and TRBJ2-1, the complete variable domain reads GAGVSQSPSNKVTEKGKDVELRCDPISGHTALYWYRQSLGQGLEFLIYFQGNSAPDKSGLPSDRFSAERTGGSVSTLTIQRTQQEDSAVYLCASSPGAEQFFGPGTRLTVL.